The present T cell receptor beta chain was sequenced within a study of CD8 T cells in ankylosing spondylitis. Study outcomes and limitations: Typical of ankylosing spondylitis blood, it appeared, was a TCR beta motif of 7 or 8 highly homologous variants.

This clonotype was seen ten or more times. Its antigen is not known. MiXCR, applied by TCRdb to the 5' RACE reads, yields one record per CDR3 protein. The data show roughly 200,000 distinct CDR3 sequences, 25% to 30% seen once. Germline V gene lookup returns CDR1 LGHDT and CDR2 YNNKEL (reference sequence). The CDR3 runs to 15 residues. V was pared by 2 bases and J by 4 bases, with 8 bases of the junction left unmatched. The chain uses TRBV3-1 and TRBJ2-7; 7 nucleotides agree with TRBD1. The receptor was derived from a male donor with ankylosing spondylitis or in good health (not recorded which). The sample was blood, either unsorted or a sorted T cell fraction (not recorded which). The CDR3 nucleotides read TGTGCCAGCAGCCAACCGGGACAGACTATTTACGAGCAGTACTTC. Protein sequence: CASSQPGQTIYEQYF.